This passage covers 2 T cell receptor beta chains from one sample sequenced in a study of Ad26.COV2.S vaccination and SARS-CoV-2 variants. Generated by immunoSEQ multiplex PCR, the TCRdb table keeps only in-frame clones and is missing some. Of about 480,000 clones listed, around nine tenths are singletons. This sample's treatment: around 19 received Ad26.COV2.S at low or high dose, single or two shots; about 5 received placebo; per-sample allocation not given. Vaccine and placebo recipients were sampled on day 63 after the first injection. The starting material was peripheral blood, obtained in a trial of Ad26.COV2.S vaccine versus placebo. These receptors were taken from a person between 18 and 60 years old who received the Ad26.COV2.S COVID-19 vaccine or a placebo.

The CDR3 is CASSRDRLGNSPLHF. CDR3 in DNA: TGTGCCAGTAGTAGGGATCGGCTTGGAAATTCACCCCTCCACTTT. The rearrangement joins TRBV19 to TRBJ1-6; the D is unclear. The CDR3 loop spans 15 amino acids. The germline V gene has CDR1 LNHDA and CDR2 SQIVND (reference sequence). The germline V and J ends were trimmed by 4 bases and 7 bases, with 14 bases remaining between them.

CDR3 protein: CASSRTGVRNEQFF. CDR3 DNA: TGTGCCAGCAGTCGCACAGGGGTGAGAAATGAGCAGTTCTTC. The chain is built from TRBV27 and TRBJ2-1; 7 positions agree with TRBD1. The CDR3 is made up of 14 amino acids. Trimming cost V 5 bases and J 7 bases; bases outside gene matches: 8. Germline V gene lookup returns CDR1 MNHEY and CDR2 SMNVEV (reference sequence).